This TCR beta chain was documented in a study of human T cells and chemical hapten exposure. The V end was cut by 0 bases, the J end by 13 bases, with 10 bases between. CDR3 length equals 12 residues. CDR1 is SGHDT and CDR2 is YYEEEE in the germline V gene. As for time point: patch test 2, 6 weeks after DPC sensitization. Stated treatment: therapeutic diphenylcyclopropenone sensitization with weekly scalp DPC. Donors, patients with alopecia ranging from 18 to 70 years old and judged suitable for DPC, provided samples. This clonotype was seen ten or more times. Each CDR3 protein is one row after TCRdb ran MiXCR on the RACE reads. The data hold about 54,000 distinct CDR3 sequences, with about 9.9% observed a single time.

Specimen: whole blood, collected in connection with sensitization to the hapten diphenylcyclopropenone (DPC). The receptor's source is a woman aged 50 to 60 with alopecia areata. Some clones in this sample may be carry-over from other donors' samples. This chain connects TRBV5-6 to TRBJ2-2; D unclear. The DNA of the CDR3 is TGTGCCAGCAGCTTGGTACCTTCGGTGCTGTTTTTT. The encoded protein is CASSLVPSVLFF. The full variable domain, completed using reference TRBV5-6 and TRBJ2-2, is DAGVTQSPTHLIKTRGQQVTLRCSPKSGHDTVSWYQQALGQGPQFIFQYYEEEERQRGNFPDRFSGHQFPNYSSELNVNALLLGDSALYLCASSLVPSVLFFGEGSRLTVL.